The 6 T cell receptor beta chains given below trace back to one sample, sequenced in a study of tumor and adjacent non-tumor tissue in lung cancer. The library came from three nested PCR rounds adapted from ARM-PCR protocols. MiXCR was run by TCRdb on the multiplex PCR reads, yielding one entry per CDR3 protein. The sample records 43,000 or so distinct CDR3 sequences, around three fifths being singletons. RNA was extracted from bulk tissue without any cell sorting. This non-tumor lung sample came from over 3 cm beyond the tumor edge. The sample was distant non-tumor lung tissue. The receptors shown here come from a man aged 45-65 years with non-small cell lung cancer.

This clonotype was recorded many times. This chain links TRBV11-2 with TRBJ1-3; D is perhaps TRBD1 (5 bases). The CDR3 extends over 16 amino acids. Deletions cut 5 bases from V and 2 bases from J, with 16 bases between. Germline values: CDR1 SGHAT, CDR2 FQNNGV. CDR3 DNA: TGTGCCAGCAGCCCCCAGGTGAGAGGGGCTGGAAACACCATATATTTT. Protein: CASSPQVRGAGNTIYF.

Remarks on this clonotype: At one end the junction does not follow the germline gene, possibly because of a read error. The V call is TRBV19, the J call TRBJ1-5; no clear D gene. Germline assignment: CDR1 LNHDA and CDR2 SQIVND (reference sequence). The CDR3 totals 14 residues. The CDR3 coding sequence is TGTGCCAGTAGTATGGCTATCCACAATCGGCCCCAGCATTTT. Its translation is CASSMAIHNRPQHF.

About this clonotype itself: The junction departs from germline at one end; a sequencing error may be responsible. V gene TRBV11-3 combines with J gene TRBJ2-1, with 7 nucleotides matching TRBD1. Germline CDR1 reads SGHNT; CDR2 reads YENEEA. The CDR3 is 15 residues long. This CDR3 reads CARSSEQGTYNEQFF. The CDR3 DNA reads TGTGCCAGGAGCTCTGAACAGGGGACCTACAATGAGCAGTTCTTC.

A note on this clonotype: Lacking the conserved final phenylalanine or tryptophan, this CDR3 likely reflects a read error. The genes are TRBV24-1 and TRBJ2-6; D could derive from TRBD1 or TRBD2 (7 bases each). Trimming took off 3 bases at V and 0 bases at J, with 17 bases between the two ends. The CDR3 runs 19 residues. Germline CDR1 is KGHDR and CDR2 is SFDVKD. The DNA of the CDR3 is TGTGCCACCAGTGATACGGGGAGGGGGCCCCCCTCTGGGGCCAACGTCCTGACTTCC. Protein product: CATSDTGRGPPSGANVLTS.

Comments on this clonotype: A much larger clone is a single base away; this may be a read error. This chain connects TRBV7-9 to TRBJ1-5, with 7 bases lining up with TRBD1. This CDR3 region has 15 residues. V dropped 5 bases and J dropped 6; count of bases not matched to a gene: 10. CDR1 SEHNR and CDR2 FQNEAQ come from the germline V gene (reference sequence). The CDR3 sequence is CASSRGTAVSQPQHF. The CDR3 nucleotides are TGTGCCAGCAGCAGGGGGACAGCGGTTTCTCAGCCCCAGCATTTT.

With regard to this clonotype: Germline is not matched at one junction end, which may reflect a read error. The rearrangement links TRBV6-6 to TRBJ2-5, with D tentatively TRBD1 (8 bases). The CDR3 is 16 residues long. Germline assignment: CDR1 MNHNY and CDR2 SVGAGI (reference sequence). In DNA form, the CDR3 reads TGTGCCAGCAATTATAAAGCGGGACAGGCGCAAGAGACCCAGTACTTT. It specifies CASNYKAGQAQETQYF.